Only a few counts were recorded for the clone carrying this T cell receptor (beta chain). What it binds is unknown. The limits of the CDR3 on the DNA are not certain, so only TCRdb's listed CDR3 is given. This sample is drawn from a study of cytomegalovirus exposure and HLA in healthy donors. The CDR3 is 15 amino acids in total, end residues counted. CDR1 is ENHRY and CDR2 is SYGVKD in the germline V gene. Study-level findings and limits: The authors listed some 160 TCR beta chains as cytomegalovirus-associated. A later analysis linked a missense variant in DCLRE1C to the trimming of TCR beta V and J genes.

60 Vbeta and 13 Jbeta primers were used in PCR. TCRdb's table, derived via immunoSEQ multiplex PCR, lists solely in-frame clones and lacks some. The data show tens of thousands of clones, roughly two thirds seen once. The V and J genes are TRBV10-3 and TRBJ2-2; the table's TRBD2 call for D was not verified on the DNA. Sequenced sample: PBMCs. The receptor comes from a man between 50 and 59 years old in good health and CMV-seronegative. This CDR3 is CAISDFRGTTGELFF.